The 28 T cell receptor beta chains below all came from one sample that was sequenced in a study of long-term antiretroviral therapy in people with HIV. They ran version v3.0 of the immunoSEQ assay at survey level. Sequencing was performed with immunoSEQ multiplex PCR; in TCRdb, only in-frame clones are kept and a portion is missing. There are tens of thousands of clones in the sample; roughly 76% occur only once, and around 11% lies in the top ten. Specimen: unsorted PBMCs, collected 1.1 years before starting antiretroviral therapy. The source of these receptors is a woman between 35 and 50 years old with HIV.

The CDR3 DNA is TGTGCCAGCAGCCTACTAGACGGGGAGCACACCGGGGAGCTGTTTTTT. Its translation: CASSLLDGEHTGELFF. The rearrangement links TRBV7-6 to TRBJ2-2; TRBD2 might be the D (5 bases). Germline values: CDR1 SGHVS, CDR2 FNYEAQ. This CDR3 has 16 residues. V was shortened by 5 bases and J by 3 bases, with 16 bases between the two germline ends. Together with reference TRBV7-6 and TRBJ2-2, the CDR3 gives the full variable domain: GAGVSQSPRYKVTKRGQDVALRCDPISGHVSLYWYRQALGQGPEFLTYFNYEAQQDKSGLPNDRFSAERPEGSISTLTIQRTEQRDSAMYRCASSLLDGEHTGELFFGEGSRLTVL.

V gene TRBV2 combines with J gene TRBJ2-2, with 8 positions matching TRBD1. From germline, CDR1 is SNHLY and CDR2 FYNNEI. With V trimmed by 6 bases and J by 1 base, 10 bases remained unmatched. This CDR3 has 17 amino acids. This CDR3 reads CASSEDGTGLNTGELFF. In DNA, the CDR3 is TGTGCCAGCAGCGAGGACGGGACAGGTCTGAACACCGGGGAGCTGTTTTTT.

This clone was seen a few times. CDR3 coding DNA: TGTGCCAGTAGTATCGGGACAGGCCTGAATTCACCCCTCCACTTT. Translating gives CASSIGTGLNSPLHF. V gene TRBV19 combines with J gene TRBJ1-6; 8 nucleotides agree with TRBD1. With V trimmed by 3 bases and J by 7 bases, 5 bases remained unmatched. There are 15 residues in the CDR3. From germline, CDR1 is LNHDA and CDR2 SQIVND (reference sequence).

The genes are TRBV18 and TRBJ2-6, with D maybe TRBD2 (5 bases). The germline V gene encodes CDR1 KGHSH and CDR2 LQKENI. The CDR3 has 16 residues. V was pared by 0 bases and J by 4 bases, with 10 bases between. The CDR3 sequence: CASSPPKREGANVLTF. The CDR3 DNA follows: TGTGCCAGCTCACCACCGAAACGGGAAGGGGCCAACGTCCTGACTTTC. Variable domain in full (rest from reference TRBV18 and TRBJ2-6): NAGVMQNPRHLVRRRGQEARLRCSPMKGHSHVYWYRQLPEEGLKFMVYLQKENIIDESGMPKERFSAEFPKEGPSILRIQQVVRGDSAAYFCASSPPKREGANVLTFGAGSRLTVL.

This CDR3 is CAWSVGGSTEAFF. The DNA of the CDR3 is TGTGCCTGGAGTGTAGGGGGGAGCACTGAAGCTTTCTTT. The rearrangement joins TRBV30 to TRBJ1-1; possibly TRBD1 for D (6 bases). The CDR3 is 13 amino acids. CDR1 is GTSNPN and CDR2 is SVGIG in the germline V gene (reference sequence). The V end was cut by 0 bases, the J end by 4 bases, with 9 bases between. Full variable domain (rest looked up from reference TRBV30 and TRBJ1-1): SQTIHQWPATLVQPVGSPLSLECTVEGTSNPNLYWYRQAAGRGLQLLFYSVGIGQISSEVPQNLSASRPQDRQFILSSKKLLLSDSGFYLCAWSVGGSTEAFFGQGTRLTVV.

The chain combines TRBV9 with TRBJ1-1; 7 bases agree with TRBD1. The CDR3 covers 15 residues. The V gene's germline CDR1 is SGDLS and CDR2 YYNGEE. The V and J ends lost 2 bases and 5 bases, in that order; junction bases with no gene match: 9. As DNA, the CDR3 is TGTGCCAGCAGCGTGACAGGGAGAGGGGAGACTGAAGCTTTCTTT. Protein: CASSVTGRGETEAFF.

V is TRBV11-2 and J is TRBJ2-7; D is unresolved. Per the germline V gene, CDR1 is SGHAT and CDR2 is FQNNGV. Trimming took 0 bases from V and 3 from J, leaving 9 bases between them. CDR3 size: 14 residues. The CDR3 is CASSLEGSFYEQYF. The CDR3, as DNA: TGTGCCAGCAGCTTAGAAGGGTCCTTCTACGAGCAGTACTTC.

V and J are TRBV7-2 and TRBJ2-2, with 8 positions matching TRBD2. Trimming took 6 bases from V and 7 from J; bases not matched to a gene: 10. Germline lookup yields CDR1 SGHTA and CDR2 FQGNSA. This CDR3 has 15 residues. The chain's CDR3 is CASSPNRGGGGELFF. CDR3 DNA: TGTGCCAGCAGTCCTAATCGGGGGGGCGGCGGGGAGCTGTTTTTT. Complete variable domain (other parts from reference TRBV7-2 and TRBJ2-2): GAGVSQSPSNKVTEKGKDVELRCDPISGHTALYWYRQSLGQGLEFLIYFQGNSAPDKSGLPSDRFSAERTGGSVSTLTIQRTQQEDSAVYLCASSPNRGGGGELFFGEGSRLTVL.

The DNA of the CDR3 is TGCGCCAGCAGCCAAGACCTGGGGGGCCCCTATGGCTACACCTTC. Translation gives CASSQDLGGPYGYTF. The chain employs TRBV4-3 and TRBJ1-2, with a possible D match to TRBD1 (6 bases). Per germline, CDR1 LGHNA and CDR2 YSLEER. Trimming cost V 0 bases and J 4 bases, with 12 bases left between them. The CDR3 is 15 amino acids.

J is TRBJ2-1 and V is TRBV5-1; TRBD2 agrees at 9 bases. The CDR3 runs 16 residues. After removal of 0 bases from V and 6 bases from J, the junction contained 7 bases not matched to a gene. The germline CDR1 and CDR2 sequences are SGHRS and YFSETQ. As DNA, the CDR3 is TGCGCCAGCAGCTTGGGGGGGACTAGCCGACGCAATGAGCAGTTCTTC. Translated: CASSLGGTSRRNEQFF.

The chain links TRBV29-1 to TRBJ1-2; tentative D call: TRBD1 (5 bases). The V gene's germline CDR1 is SQVTM and CDR2 ANQGSEA. CDR3 length equals 15 residues. The V and J ends lost 0 bases and 3 bases respectively, with 14 bases between them. The CDR3 DNA is TGCAGCGTTGAAGAGGCCGGCAGGGATTACTATGGCTACACCTTC. It is translated as CSVEEAGRDYYGYTF.

The chain couples TRBV5-6 to TRBJ1-5, with D perhaps TRBD1 (6 bases). The ends were cut back, 2 bases at V and 6 bases at J, with 9 bases in the middle. Per germline, CDR1 SGHDT and CDR2 YYEEEE. The CDR3 totals 13 residues. The CDR3 coding sequence is TGTGCCAGCAGCTTCGGCAGGGGTCAGCCCCAGCATTTT. The encoded protein is CASSFGRGQPQHF.

The count of this clone is one. V is TRBV18 and J is TRBJ1-1; D uncertain. The CDR3 length is 16 residues. Trimming cost V 6 bases and J 1 base, with 18 bases left between them. CDR1 and CDR2 from the germline V gene are KGHSH and LQKENI. The CDR3, as DNA: TGTGCCAGCTCTCTGGACCGATTCCGCTCGAACACTGAAGCTTTCTTT. Translation gives CASSLDRFRSNTEAFF.

The chain carries TRBV4-3 and TRBJ1-1, with 8 bases that match TRBD1. Per germline, CDR1 LGHNA and CDR2 YSLEER. Losses at the gene ends were 0 bases for V and 7 bases for J; bases not matched to a gene: 13. The CDR3 sequence is 17 residues long. In DNA, the CDR3 is TGCGCCAGCAGCCAAGATGGAACCACAGGGGGATACAGTGAAGCTTTCTTT. It translates to CASSQDGTTGGYSEAFF.

This clone was seen just once. The rearrangement joins TRBV7-6 to TRBJ2-1; tentative D call: TRBD1 (5 bases). Germline V gene lookup returns CDR1 SGHVS and CDR2 FNYEAQ. This CDR3 comprises 11 residues. Trimming took off 5 bases at V and 9 bases at J, with 8 bases between the two ends. CDR3 protein: CASSRGSEQFF. The CDR3 DNA reads as TGTGCCAGCAGCAGGGGCTCTGAGCAGTTCTTC. Full variable domain (outside the CDR3, taken from reference TRBV7-6 and TRBJ2-1): GAGVSQSPRYKVTKRGQDVALRCDPISGHVSLYWYRQALGQGPEFLTYFNYEAQQDKSGLPNDRFSAERPEGSISTLTIQRTEQRDSAMYRCASSRGSEQFFGPGTRLTVL.

The gene calls are TRBV21-1 and TRBJ1-4; TRBD1, the D gene given by the table, was not confirmed from the DNA. TRBV21-1 is given as a pseudogene. The CDR3 is 15 amino acids. The CDR3 here is CASSKGGQGVEKLFF. The CDR3, as DNA: TGTGCCAGCAGCAAAGGGGGACAGGGGGTGGAAAAACTGTTTTTT.

J is TRBJ1-1 and V is TRBV27; TRBD1 is a possible D gene (5 bases). Deletions cut 6 bases from V and 1 base from J, with 6 bases between. This CDR3 contains 12 residues. CDR1 and CDR2 from the germline V gene are MNHEY and SMNVEV (reference sequence). DNA of the CDR3: TGTGCCAGCAGCCAGGGGAACACTGAAGCTTTCTTT. It encodes CASSQGNTEAFF.

The chain has TRBV12-5 and TRBJ1-2; D remains ambiguous. Trimming left V 1 base short and J 4 bases short, with 7 bases between. Germline V gene data show CDR1 as LGHNT and CDR2 as FRNRAP. The CDR3 consists of 13 residues. Here the CDR3 DNA reads TGTGCTAGTGGTTTGGAGGGAACCTATGGCTACACCTTC. It specifies CASGLEGTYGYTF.

The chain carries TRBV19 and TRBJ1-5; D gene unclear. Looked up from germline, CDR1 is LNHDA and CDR2 is SQIVND (reference sequence). Trimming pared 5 bases from V and 1 base from J, leaving 15 bases between. The CDR3 consists of 16 residues. The CDR3 loop reads CASSPLVDTSNQPQHF. CDR3 coding DNA: TGTGCCAGTAGTCCACTGGTTGACACCAGCAATCAGCCCCAGCATTTT. Full variable domain (outside the CDR3, taken from reference TRBV19 and TRBJ1-5): DGGITQSPKYLFRKEGQNVTLSCEQNLNHDAMYWYRQDPGQGLRLIYYSQIVNDFQKGDIAEGYSVSREKKESFPLTVTSAQKNPTAFYLCASSPLVDTSNQPQHFGDGTRLSIL.

The V call is TRBV21-1, the J call TRBJ2-1; TRBD1 was called by the table and not checked on the DNA. TRBV21-1 is designated a pseudogene. There are 17 residues in the CDR3. This chain's CDR3 is CASSKGPTGPPDNEQFF. DNA of the CDR3: TGTGCCAGCAGCAAAGGGCCGACAGGACCTCCCGACAATGAGCAGTTCTTC.

V gene TRBV15 combines with J gene TRBJ2-3; 8 bases fit TRBD1. CDR1 is LNHNV, CDR2 YYDKDF, per germline (reference sequence). The CDR3 covers 14 residues. V shed 4 bases, J shed 5 bases, and the junction held 5 bases outside the gene matches. The CDR3 coding sequence is TGTGCCACCAGCAACGGACAGGGATTAGATACGCAGTATTTT. Translated: CATSNGQGLDTQYF.

The chain combines TRBV6-5 with TRBJ2-1, with TRBD1 as a possible D gene (6 bases). The germline gives CDR1 MNHEY, CDR2 SVGAGI. The CDR3 contains 15 residues. Trimming removed 6 bases at V and 2 bases at J, with 14 bases between. The CDR3 loop reads CASRTDSFPYNEQFF. The CDR3, as DNA: TGTGCCAGCAGAACGGACAGCTTTCCCTACAATGAGCAGTTCTTC.

This chain joins TRBV5-8 and TRBJ2-1, with D maybe TRBD1 (6 bases). The V gene lost 4 bases and the J gene lost 4 bases, with 18 bases spanning the gap. The CDR3 consists of 16 residues. Germline CDR1 reads SGHTS; CDR2 reads YDEGEE. The CDR3 reads CASSLQGGRLYNEQFF. The CDR3 DNA sequence: TGTGCCAGCAGCCTACAGGGCGGCAGATTATACAATGAGCAGTTCTTC.

The gene calls are TRBV27 and TRBJ1-2, with D perhaps matching TRBD1 (5 bases). CDR1 is MNHEY, CDR2 SMNVEV, per germline (reference sequence). This CDR3 has 15 amino acids. The V end lost 6 bases, the J end lost 2 bases, and 16 bases lay between the germline ends. The CDR3 nucleotides are TGTGCCAGCAGCTCATTCACGACAGAGAACTATGGCTACACCTTC. The encoded protein is CASSSFTTENYGYTF.

The chain has TRBV30 and TRBJ1-5; the match to TRBD1 covers 7 bases. Losses at the gene ends were 0 bases for V and 2 bases for J; bases not matched to a gene: 4. CDR1 GTSNPN and CDR2 SVGIG come from the germline V gene (reference sequence). The CDR3 length is 15 residues. CDR3 DNA: TGTGCCTGGAGTGTCGATGACAGGGGCAATCAGCCCCAGCATTTT. Encoded protein: CAWSVDDRGNQPQHF. The whole variable domain, remainder taken from reference TRBV30 and TRBJ1-5, is SQTIHQWPATLVQPVGSPLSLECTVEGTSNPNLYWYRQAAGRGLQLLFYSVGIGQISSEVPQNLSASRPQDRQFILSSKKLLLSDSGFYLCAWSVDDRGNQPQHFGDGTRLSIL.

The chain is built from TRBV7-9 and TRBJ2-5; TRBD2 matches 9 bases. CDR1 is SEHNR and CDR2 is FQNEAQ in the germline V gene (reference sequence). V trimming: 6 bases; J trimming: 7 bases; junction bases outside the gene matches: 18. CDR3 size: 17 residues. CDR3 nucleotides: TGTGCCAGCAGTTCTCCACGACTAGCGGTGGATAGGGGGACCCAGTACTTC. Encoded protein: CASSSPRLAVDRGTQYF.

This clone has a handful of counts. V is TRBV2 and J is TRBJ2-2, with a weak D call TRBD2 (5 bases). Germline CDR1 SNHLY, CDR2 FYNNEI. V was cut by 1 base and J by 4 bases, with 10 bases left in between. The CDR3 sequence is 15 residues long. Here the CDR3 DNA reads TGTGCCAGCAGTGAAGATCCGGGGTCCACCGGGGAGCTGTTTTTT. This gives the protein CASSEDPGSTGELFF.

V usage is TRBV18 and J usage is TRBJ1-1, with D tentatively TRBD1 (6 bases). Trimming cost V 3 bases and J 3 bases, with 11 bases left between them. Germline V lookup: CDR1 KGHSH, CDR2 LQKENI. The CDR3 runs to 14 residues. CDR3: CASSPDRGYTEAFF. The CDR3 DNA reads TGTGCCAGCTCACCGGATAGGGGGTACACTGAAGCTTTCTTT. The full variable domain, rest sourced from reference TRBV18 and TRBJ1-1, is NAGVMQNPRHLVRRRGQEARLRCSPMKGHSHVYWYRQLPEEGLKFMVYLQKENIIDESGMPKERFSAEFPKEGPSILRIQQVVRGDSAAYFCASSPDRGYTEAFFGQGTRLTVV.